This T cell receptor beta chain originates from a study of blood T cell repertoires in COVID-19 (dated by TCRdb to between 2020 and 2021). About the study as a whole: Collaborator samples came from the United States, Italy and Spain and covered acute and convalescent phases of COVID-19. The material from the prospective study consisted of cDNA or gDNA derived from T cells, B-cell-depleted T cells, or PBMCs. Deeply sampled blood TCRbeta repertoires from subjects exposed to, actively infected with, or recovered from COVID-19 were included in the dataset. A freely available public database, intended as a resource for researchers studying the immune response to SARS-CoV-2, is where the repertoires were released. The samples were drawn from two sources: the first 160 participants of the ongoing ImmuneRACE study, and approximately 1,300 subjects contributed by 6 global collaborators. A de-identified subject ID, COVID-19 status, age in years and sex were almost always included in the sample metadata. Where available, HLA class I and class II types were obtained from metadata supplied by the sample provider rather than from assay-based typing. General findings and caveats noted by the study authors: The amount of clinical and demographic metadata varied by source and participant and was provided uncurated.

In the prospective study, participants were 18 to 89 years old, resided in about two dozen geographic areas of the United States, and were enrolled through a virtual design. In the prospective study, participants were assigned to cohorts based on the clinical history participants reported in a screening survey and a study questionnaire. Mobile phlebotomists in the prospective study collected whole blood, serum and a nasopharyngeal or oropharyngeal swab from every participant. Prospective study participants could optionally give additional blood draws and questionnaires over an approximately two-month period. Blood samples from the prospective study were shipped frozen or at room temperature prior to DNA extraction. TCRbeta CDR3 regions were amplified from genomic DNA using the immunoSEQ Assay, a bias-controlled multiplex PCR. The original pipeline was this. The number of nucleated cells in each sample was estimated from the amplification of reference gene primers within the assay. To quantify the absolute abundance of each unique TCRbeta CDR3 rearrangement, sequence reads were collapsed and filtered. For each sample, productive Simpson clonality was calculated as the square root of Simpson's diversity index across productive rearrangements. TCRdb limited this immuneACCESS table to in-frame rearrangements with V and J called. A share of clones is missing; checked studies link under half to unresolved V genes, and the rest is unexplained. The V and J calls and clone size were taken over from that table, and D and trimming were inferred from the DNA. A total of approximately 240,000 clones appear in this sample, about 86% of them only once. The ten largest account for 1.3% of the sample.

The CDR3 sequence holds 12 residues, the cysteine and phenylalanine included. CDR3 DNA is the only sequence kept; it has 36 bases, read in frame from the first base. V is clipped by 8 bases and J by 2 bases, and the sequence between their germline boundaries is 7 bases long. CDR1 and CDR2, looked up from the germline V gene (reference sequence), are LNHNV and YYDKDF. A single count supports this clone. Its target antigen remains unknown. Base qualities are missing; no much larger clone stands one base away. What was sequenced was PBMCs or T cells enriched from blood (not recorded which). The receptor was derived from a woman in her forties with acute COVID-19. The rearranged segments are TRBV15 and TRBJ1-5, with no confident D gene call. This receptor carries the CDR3 CATAPGNQPQHF. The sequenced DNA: TGTGCCACCGCACCGGGCAATCAGCCCCAGCATTTT. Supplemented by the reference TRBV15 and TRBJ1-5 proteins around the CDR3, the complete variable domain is DAMVIQNPRYQVTQFGKPVTLSCSQTLNHNVMYWYQQKSSQAPKLLFHYYDKDFNNEADTPDNFQSRRPNTSFCFLDIRSPGLGDTAMYLCATAPGNQPQHFGDGTRLSIL.